Listed below are T cell receptor beta chains from one sample, sequenced in a study of T-cell reconstitution after alpha-beta-depleted transplantation in children. TCRdb re-derived calls from the PCR reads in MiXCR, one entry per CDR3 protein. This sample carries over 200,000 distinct CDR3 sequences, roughly 11% of them seen once, and the ten largest clones take about 30%. Sequences were derived from PBMCs, sampled before TCRalphabeta/CD19-depleted stem cell transplant. The receptor source for this set is a child less than two years old with acute myeloid leukemia, due to receive a stem cell transplant. Each CDR3 is given with its conserved first and last residue. D genes are given only for firm matches. A row's size may be missing; if present it is once, few, many or a size class.

D,V,J,size,DNA,CDR3
-,TRBV12-3/TRBV12-4,TRBJ2-7,-,TGTGCCAGCAGCCTGACCGAGAGTCCGTTTTCCGAGCAGTACTTC,CASSLTESPFSEQYF
-,TRBV7-9,TRBJ1-3,many,TGTGCCAGCAGCTTAAGCCGGGGCCCGGGGGAAGGAAACACCATATATTTT,CASSLSRGPGEGNTIYF
-,TRBV29-1,TRBJ2-7,many,TGCAGCGTTGGTGGAAACCCTGAGAGCTACGAGCAGTACTTC,CSVGGNPESYEQYF
TRBD2,TRBV5-1,TRBJ2-1,many,TGCGCCAGCAGCTTGCTGTTGGGCGCTACGGGGGGGCAGTTCTTC,CASSLLLGATGGQFF
-,TRBV5-1,TRBJ1-5,many,TGCGCCAGCAGCTTGGAAGGGCCCAATCAGCCCCAGCATTTT,CASSLEGPNQPQHF
TRBD2,TRBV20-1,TRBJ2-1,-,TGCAGTGCCGGGACCAGGGTCGGAGGGCTAGCGGGTTACAATGAGCAGTTCTTC,CSAGTRVGGLAGYNEQFF
-,TRBV10-3,TRBJ1-6,many,TGTGCCATCAGTGAGGGGACCTATAATTCACCCCTCCACTTT,CAISEGTYNSPLHF
-,TRBV7-9,TRBJ1-1,-,TGTGCCAGCAGCTTAAGGAGCCACACTGAAGCTTTCTTT,CASSLRSHTEAFF
-,TRBV4-2,TRBJ2-3,many,TGTGCCAGCAGCCAAGATTTGACCACAGATACGCAGTATTTT,CASSQDLTTDTQYF
-,TRBV28,TRBJ2-7,many,TGTGCCAGCAGTTTACCAGCCCCCGAGCAGTACTTC,CASSLPAPEQYF